One sample yielded the 2 T cell receptor beta chains listed below, sequenced in a study of CXCR3-negative and CXCR3-positive naive CD8 T cells. UMI-labeled 5' RACE TRB cDNA libraries were prepared from the cells. TCRdb reprocessed the 5' RACE reads and stores each CDR3 protein as one record, lacking DNA. The sample's table shows about 92,000 distinct CDR3 sequences. Sequenced input: naive CXCR3- CD8+ T cells from blood. As for subset: CD45RO-CCR7+CD27+CD95- naive CD8+ T cells lacking CXCR3 (TNR3-). The receptors were gathered from a human donor in good health. Some clones in this sample may be carry-over from other donors' samples.

The chain combines TRBV29-1 with TRBJ1-2; TCRdb's D gene call, TRBD1, goes unchecked for lack of DNA. CDR3 size: 11 residues. Germline assignment: CDR1 SQVTM and CDR2 ANQGSEA. CDR3: CSGAQGSGYTF.

V usage is TRBV15 and J usage is TRBJ2-1; lacking DNA, the TRBD1 call made by TCRdb goes unchecked. CDR3 length: 15 residues. Germline CDR1 LNHNV, CDR2 YYDKDF (reference sequence). The chain's CDR3 is CATSNGASSYNEQFF.